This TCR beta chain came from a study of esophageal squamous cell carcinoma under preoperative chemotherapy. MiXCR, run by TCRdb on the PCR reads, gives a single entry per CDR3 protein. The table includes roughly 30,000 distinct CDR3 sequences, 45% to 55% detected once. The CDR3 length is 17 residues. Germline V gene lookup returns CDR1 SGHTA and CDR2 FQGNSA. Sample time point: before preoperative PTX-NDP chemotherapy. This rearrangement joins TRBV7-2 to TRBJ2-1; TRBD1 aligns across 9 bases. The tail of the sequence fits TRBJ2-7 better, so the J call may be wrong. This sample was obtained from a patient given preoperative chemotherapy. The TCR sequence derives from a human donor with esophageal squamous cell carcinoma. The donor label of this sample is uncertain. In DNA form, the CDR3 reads TGTGCCAGCAGCTTTGATGGAGCCGGGACAGGGAATAATGAGCAGTACTTC. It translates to CASSFDGAGTGNNEQYF.